These T cell receptor beta chains were read from a single sample in a study of cytotoxic CD8 clonotypes in ibrutinib-treated CLL. Clones were read by immunoSEQ multiplex PCR, and TCRdb kept only the in-frame ones, dropping some. The data show 250,000 or so clones, with 60% to 75% seen just once and approximately 15% held by the top ten. The starting material was PBMCs, obtained after 24 months of ibrutinib treatment. The receptors here all came from a human donor with chronic lymphocytic leukemia. The CDR3 runs from the conserved cysteine through the conserved F or W. D genes are given only for firm matches. The size of a clone is reported for some rows only, either as once, few or many, or as a class for expanded clones.

V: TRBV7-2
size: .
D: .
J: TRBJ2-1
CDR3: CASTPFPNEQFF
DNA: TGTGCCAGCACCCCTTTCCCCAATGAGCAGTTCTTC

V: TRBV5-6
size: .
D: .
J: TRBJ1-4
CDR3: CASSYRDFNEKLFF
DNA: TGTGCCAGCAGCTACAGGGACTTTAATGAAAAACTGTTTTTT

V: TRBV11-2
size: .
D: .
J: TRBJ1-1
CDR3: CASSFQPGSSEAFF
DNA: TGTGCCAGCAGCTTTCAGCCGGGGTCTTCTGAAGCTTTCTTT

V: TRBV7-6
size: .
D: .
J: TRBJ2-5
CDR3: CATTPGLRDYQETQYF
DNA: TGTGCCACCACCCCGGGGCTCCGGGACTACCAAGAGACCCAGTACTTC

V: TRBV7-8
size: .
D: .
J: TRBJ2-1
CDR3: CASSLVLPNEQFF
DNA: TGTGCCAGCAGCTTAGTATTACCCAATGAGCAGTTCTTC

V: TRBV27
size: .
D: .
J: TRBJ1-4
CDR3: CASRLEPATNEKLFF
DNA: TGTGCCAGCCGGTTGGAGCCCGCAACTAATGAAAAACTGTTTTTT

V: TRBV6-5
size: few
D: .
J: TRBJ2-7
CDR3: CASSYSRSAYEQYF
DNA: TGTGCCAGCAGTTACTCCCGCTCAGCCTACGAGCAGTACTTC

V: TRBV2
size: once
D: .
J: TRBJ1-1
CDR3: CASSEDGGANTEAFF
DNA: TGTGCCAGCAGTGAGGACGGGGGGGCGAACACTGAAGCTTTCTTT

V: TRBV9
size: .
D: .
J: TRBJ2-6
CDR3: CASSVEGDVGSGANVLTF
DNA: TGTGCCAGCAGCGTAGAAGGAGACGTCGGCTCTGGGGCCAACGTCCTGACTTTC

V: TRBV9
size: once
D: .
J: TRBJ2-1
CDR3: CASSVAGGGTLYNEQFF
DNA: TGTGCCAGCAGCGTAGCCGGAGGGGGGACACTCTACAATGAGCAGTTCTTC

V: TRBV5-1
size: once
D: .
J: TRBJ2-2
CDR3: CASSSGSTGELFF
DNA: TGCGCCAGCAGCTCAGGGAGCACCGGGGAGCTGTTTTTT

V: TRBV30
size: .
D: .
J: TRBJ1-1
CDR3: CAWSVANTEAFF
DNA: TGTGCCTGGAGTGTCGCTAACACTGAAGCTTTCTTT

V: TRBV19
size: .
D: .
J: TRBJ2-7
CDR3: CASSNNPRAYEQYF
DNA: TGTGCCAGTAGTAACAACCCCAGGGCCTACGAGCAGTACTTC

V: TRBV28
size: .
D: .
J: TRBJ1-5
CDR3: CASRYSNQPQHF
DNA: TGTGCCAGCAGATATAGCAATCAGCCCCAGCATTTT

V: TRBV30
size: .
D: .
J: TRBJ2-6
CDR3: CAWTHGWASGANVLTF
DNA: TGTGCCTGGACCCATGGCTGGGCCTCTGGGGCCAACGTCCTGACTTTC

V: TRBV5-8
size: .
D: .
J: TRBJ1-5
CDR3: CASSSQKYGINQPQHF
DNA: TGTGCCAGCAGCTCCCAAAAATACGGGATAAATCAGCCCCAGCATTTT

V: TRBV4-2
size: .
D: TRBD2
J: TRBJ2-5
CDR3: CASSQGEAGLQETQYF
DNA: TGTGCCAGCAGCCAAGGGGAAGCGGGGTTACAAGAGACCCAGTACTTC

V: TRBV7-2
size: .
D: TRBD2
J: TRBJ2-7
CDR3: CASSKLAVSYEQYF
DNA: TGTGCCAGCAGCAAACTAGCGGTTTCCTACGAGCAGTACTTC

V: TRBV19
size: .
D: .
J: TRBJ1-1
CDR3: CASIGGQGSMNTEAFF
DNA: TGTGCCAGTATTGGGGGTCAGGGATCCATGAACACTGAAGCTTTCTTT

V: TRBV5-1
size: few
D: .
J: TRBJ2-7
CDR3: CASSLGRGAEASYEQYF
DNA: TGCGCCAGCAGCTTGGGGAGGGGAGCGGAGGCCTCCTACGAGCAGTACTTC

V: TRBV6-5
size: .
D: .
J: TRBJ2-3
CDR3: CASTRGREYF
DNA: TGTGCCAGCACCCGGGGCCGAGAGTATTTT

V: TRBV4-2
size: once
D: TRBD2
J: TRBJ2-3
CDR3: CASSQENLLAGGLDTQYF
DNA: TGTGCCAGCAGCCAAGAAAATCTACTAGCGGGAGGGCTGGATACGCAGTATTTT

V: TRBV2
size: .
D: .
J: TRBJ2-5
CDR3: CASSLPGVQETQYF
DNA: TGTGCCAGCAGTCTGCCGGGGGTCCAAGAGACCCAGTACTTC

V: TRBV6-5
size: .
D: .
J: TRBJ2-7
CDR3: CASSLQVPYEQYF
DNA: TGTGCCAGCAGTTTACAGGTACCCTACGAGCAGTACTTC

V: TRBV9
size: .
D: .
J: TRBJ2-7
CDR3: CASSVATGYDYEQYF
DNA: TGTGCCAGCAGCGTAGCTACAGGGTATGACTACGAGCAGTACTTC

V: TRBV9
size: .
D: .
J: TRBJ2-1
CDR3: CASRETGGVYNEQFF
DNA: TGTGCCAGCAGAGAGACAGGTGGGGTGTACAATGAGCAGTTCTTC

V: TRBV7-8
size: few
D: .
J: TRBJ2-7
CDR3: CASSLSLGSYEQYF
DNA: TGTGCCAGCAGCTTAAGTTTGGGCTCCTACGAGCAGTACTTC

V: TRBV19
size: .
D: .
J: TRBJ1-5
CDR3: CASSIGRSSQPQHF
DNA: TGTGCCAGTAGTATAGGCAGGTCCAGCCAGCCCCAGCATTTT

V: TRBV18
size: .
D: .
J: TRBJ2-1
CDR3: CASSWTDSGYNEQFF
DNA: TGTGCCAGCTCCTGGACGGATTCTGGATACAATGAGCAGTTCTTC

V: TRBV9
size: once
D: TRBD1
J: TRBJ1-2
CDR3: CASRQGVRGYTF
DNA: TGTGCCAGCAGACAGGGGGTAAGAGGCTACACCTTC

V: TRBV7-3
size: .
D: .
J: TRBJ2-3
CDR3: CASSLRPQGVTDTQYF
DNA: TGTGCCAGCAGTCTTCGACCGCAAGGGGTGACAGATACGCAGTATTTT

V: TRBV28
size: .
D: .
J: TRBJ2-5
CDR3: CASSLPRRRGPQETQYF
DNA: TGTGCCAGCAGTTTACCTAGACGACGGGGACCCCAAGAGACCCAGTACTTC

V: TRBV5-4
size: few
D: .
J: TRBJ2-5
CDR3: CASSSPHQGGETQYF
DNA: TGTGCCAGCAGCTCCCCCCACCAGGGCGGAGAGACCCAGTACTTC

V: TRBV5-6
size: .
D: .
J: TRBJ2-1
CDR3: CASSLELVAAEQFF
DNA: TGTGCCAGCAGCTTGGAGTTGGTGGCGGCAGAGCAGTTCTTC

V: TRBV2
size: .
D: TRBD1
J: TRBJ2-3
CDR3: CASSAPRTGLHYF
DNA: TGTGCCAGCAGCGCCCCGAGGACAGGGTTACATTATTTT

V: TRBV28
size: few
D: TRBD2
J: TRBJ2-7
CDR3: CASSLSLAAHYEQYF
DNA: TGTGCCAGCAGTTTATCACTAGCGGCCCATTACGAGCAGTACTTC

V: TRBV7-6
size: .
D: .
J: TRBJ2-2
CDR3: CASRGTGGQVNTGELFF
DNA: TGTGCCAGCAGGGGGACTGGCGGCCAGGTGAACACCGGGGAGCTGTTTTTT

V: TRBV28
size: once
D: .
J: TRBJ2-7
CDR3: CASSRTGTGSYEQYF
DNA: TGTGCCAGCAGTCGCACCGGGACGGGCTCCTACGAGCAGTACTTC

V: TRBV11-3
size: .
D: TRBD1
J: TRBJ2-5
CDR3: CASSVFPGQGGQETQYF
DNA: TGTGCCAGCAGCGTTTTTCCGGGACAGGGGGGACAAGAGACCCAGTACTTC

V: TRBV27
size: once
D: TRBD2
J: TRBJ2-5
CDR3: CASSWGGRLEETQYF
DNA: TGTGCCAGCAGTTGGGGGGGACGTTTGGAAGAGACCCAGTACTTC

V: TRBV5-1
size: .
D: TRBD2
J: TRBJ2-7
CDR3: CASSLVAGSYEQYF
DNA: TGCGCCAGCAGTTTGGTAGCGGGATCCTACGAGCAGTACTTC

V: TRBV10-1
size: few
D: .
J: TRBJ1-1
CDR3: CASSEGPQEAFF
DNA: TGCGCCAGCAGTGAGGGACCCCAAGAAGCTTTCTTT

V: TRBV27
size: few
D: .
J: TRBJ2-7
CDR3: CASSPQSSINYEQYF
DNA: TGTGCCAGCAGCCCGCAGTCCAGTATCAACTACGAGCAGTACTTC

V: TRBV14
size: once
D: TRBD2
J: TRBJ2-1
CDR3: CASSQSGLADNEQFF
DNA: TGTGCCAGCAGCCAATCGGGACTAGCGGACAATGAGCAGTTCTTC

V: TRBV2
size: .
D: TRBD1
J: TRBJ2-2
CDR3: CASRLDRENTGELFF
DNA: TGTGCCAGCAGACTCGACAGGGAAAACACCGGGGAGCTGTTTTTT

V: TRBV29-1
size: once
D: .
J: TRBJ1-1
CDR3: CSVVAGLEAFF
DNA: TGCAGCGTTGTGGCGGGGTTAGAAGCTTTCTTT

V: TRBV6-1
size: .
D: .
J: TRBJ1-5
CDR3: CASSLSQPQHF
DNA: TGTGCCAGCAGTTTATCTCAGCCCCAGCATTTT

V: TRBV28
size: .
D: .
J: TRBJ1-1
CDR3: CASSLVGNTEAFF
DNA: TGTGCCAGCAGTTTAGTGGGGAACACTGAAGCTTTCTTT

V: TRBV7-9
size: .
D: TRBD1
J: TRBJ2-2
CDR3: CASSLGQGGAGELFF
DNA: TGTGCCAGCAGCTTAGGACAGGGTGGAGCCGGGGAGCTGTTTTTT

V: TRBV18
size: .
D: TRBD2
J: TRBJ2-1
CDR3: CASSAPGLAEYNEQFF
DNA: TGTGCCAGCTCAGCTCCGGGACTAGCGGAATACAATGAGCAGTTCTTC

V: TRBV18
size: .
D: TRBD1
J: TRBJ1-5
CDR3: CASSLGTGSNQPQHF
DNA: TGTGCCAGCTCACTCGGGACAGGTAGCAATCAGCCCCAGCATTTT

V: TRBV7-6
size: .
D: TRBD2
J: TRBJ2-1
CDR3: CASSLGPGLAETYNEQFF
DNA: TGTGCCAGCAGCTTAGGACCGGGACTAGCGGAGACATACAATGAGCAGTTCTTC

V: TRBV7-2
size: .
D: TRBD2
J: TRBJ2-7
CDR3: CASSWGWTSGEYEQYF
DNA: TGTGCCAGCAGCTGGGGCTGGACTAGCGGGGAGTACGAGCAGTACTTC

V: TRBV13
size: .
D: TRBD1
J: TRBJ1-3
CDR3: CASSYRQGAGNTIYF
DNA: TGTGCCAGCAGCTACCGGCAGGGGGCAGGAAACACCATATATTTT

V: TRBV9
size: .
D: .
J: TRBJ1-3
CDR3: CASSVESFSGNTIYF
DNA: TGTGCCAGCAGCGTAGAATCTTTCTCTGGAAACACCATATATTTT

V: TRBV25-1
size: .
D: .
J: TRBJ2-7
CDR3: CASSDPEQYF
DNA: TGTGCCAGCAGTGATCCGGAGCAGTACTTC

V: TRBV18
size: few
D: TRBD1
J: TRBJ2-1
CDR3: CASSVGQDSYNEQFF
DNA: TGTGCCAGCTCAGTAGGACAGGACTCCTACAATGAGCAGTTCTTC